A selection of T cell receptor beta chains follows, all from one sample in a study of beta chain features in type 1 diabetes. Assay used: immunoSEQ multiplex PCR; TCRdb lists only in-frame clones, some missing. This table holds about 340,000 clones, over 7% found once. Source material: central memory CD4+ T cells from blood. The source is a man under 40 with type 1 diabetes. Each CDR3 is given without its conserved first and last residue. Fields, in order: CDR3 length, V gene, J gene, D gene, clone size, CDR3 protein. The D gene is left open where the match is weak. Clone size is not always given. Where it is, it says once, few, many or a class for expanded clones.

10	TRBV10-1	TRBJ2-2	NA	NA	ASGRTAGELF
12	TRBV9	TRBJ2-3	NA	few	ASNLEPFTDTQY
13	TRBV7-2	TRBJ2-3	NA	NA	ASSLNRGATDTQY
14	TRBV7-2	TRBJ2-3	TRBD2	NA	ASSWGTSGVIDTQY
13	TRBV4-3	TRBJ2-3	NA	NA	ASSQDWRSTDTQY
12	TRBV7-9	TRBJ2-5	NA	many	ASSLFPGQETQY
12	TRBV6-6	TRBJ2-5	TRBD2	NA	ASRTAGGPETQY
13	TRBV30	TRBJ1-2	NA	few	AWSPLSGEASGYT
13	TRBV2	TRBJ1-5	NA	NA	ANRTRVLYSQPQH
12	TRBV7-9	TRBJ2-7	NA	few	ASSSFRQAGEQY
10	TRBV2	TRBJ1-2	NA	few	ASSRDRAGYT
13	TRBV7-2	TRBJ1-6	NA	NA	ASSLGHVNNSPLH
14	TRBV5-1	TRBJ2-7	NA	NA	ASSLGQEIKTYEQY
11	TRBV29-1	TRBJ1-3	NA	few	SVGGSSGNTIY
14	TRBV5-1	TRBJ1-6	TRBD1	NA	ASSPSDRGHDSPLH
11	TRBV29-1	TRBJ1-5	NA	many	SVTTAATQPQH
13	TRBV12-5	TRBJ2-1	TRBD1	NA	ASGPGQGAYNEQF
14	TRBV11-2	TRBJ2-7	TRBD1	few	ASSFRTGSPPYEQY
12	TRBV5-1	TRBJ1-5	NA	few	ASSLQTAYQPQH
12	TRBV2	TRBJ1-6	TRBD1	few	ASRQGQGESPLH
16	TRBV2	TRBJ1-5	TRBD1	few	ASSEDAPGTGSSQPQH
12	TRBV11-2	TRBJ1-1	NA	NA	ASSLASGYTEAF
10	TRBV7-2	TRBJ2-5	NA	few	ASSLLPETQY
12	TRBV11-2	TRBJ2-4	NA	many	ASSLQRASNIQY
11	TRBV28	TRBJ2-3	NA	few	ASTRLGPDWQY
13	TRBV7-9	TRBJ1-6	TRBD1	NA	ASSPQGGRDSPLH
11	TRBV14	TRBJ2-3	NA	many	ASSQRLTDTQY
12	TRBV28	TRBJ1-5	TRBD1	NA	AGRRQGANQPQH
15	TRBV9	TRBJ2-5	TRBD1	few	ASSPRSSGGGGETQY
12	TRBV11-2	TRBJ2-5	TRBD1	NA	ASSLAPGGETQY
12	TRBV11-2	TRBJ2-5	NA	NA	ASSLGSGALTQY
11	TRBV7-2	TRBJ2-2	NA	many	ASSSGLNGELF
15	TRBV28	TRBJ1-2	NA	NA	ASSLSLMGQGNYGYT
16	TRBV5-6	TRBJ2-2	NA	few	ASSLPDITRTNTGELF
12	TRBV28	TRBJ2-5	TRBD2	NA	ASSLLAGVETQY
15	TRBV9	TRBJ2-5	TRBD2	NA	ASSALGTSGGGETQY
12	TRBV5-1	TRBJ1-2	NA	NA	ASSLGTSHYGYT
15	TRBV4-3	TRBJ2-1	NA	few	ASSQDQAASGAREQF
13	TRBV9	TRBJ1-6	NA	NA	ASSRDSSYNSPLH
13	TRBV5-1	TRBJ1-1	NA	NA	ASSLALQSNTEAF
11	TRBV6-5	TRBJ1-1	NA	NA	ASSDTDVAEAF
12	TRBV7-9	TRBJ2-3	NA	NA	ASSLGGATDTQY
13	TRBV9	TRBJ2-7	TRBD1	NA	ASSGGTGISYEQY
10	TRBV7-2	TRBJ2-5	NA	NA	ASSLAYETQY
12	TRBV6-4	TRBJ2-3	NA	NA	ASRKGPRTDTQY
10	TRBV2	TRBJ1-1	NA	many	ATKAGNTEAF
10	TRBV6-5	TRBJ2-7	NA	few	ASRQTTGEQY
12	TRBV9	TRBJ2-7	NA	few	ASSVASVSYEQY
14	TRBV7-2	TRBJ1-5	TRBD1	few	ASSLGGQGMGQPQH
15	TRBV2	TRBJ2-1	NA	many	ASSATGPTRVYGEQF
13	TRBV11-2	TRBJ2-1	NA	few	ASSLLGGTGNEQF
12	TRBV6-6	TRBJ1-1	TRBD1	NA	ASSRPGGQTEAF
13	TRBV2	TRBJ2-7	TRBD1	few	ASRPYRGRSYEQY
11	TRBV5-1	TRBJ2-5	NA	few	ASRQGSGETQY
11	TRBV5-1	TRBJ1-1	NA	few	ASSIKENTEAF
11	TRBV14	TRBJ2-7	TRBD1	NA	ASSTRTGGEQY
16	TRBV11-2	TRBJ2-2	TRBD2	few	ASSLFASGVGHTGELF